Shown below are 4 T cell receptor beta chains from a single sample sequenced in a study of OX40 agonist ivuxolimab in advanced cancers. TCRdb keeps only in-frame clones here, not all; method: immunoSEQ multiplex PCR. Of under 75,000 clones listed, approximately 86% were seen once; the top ten hold approximately 0.73%. The source material was CD4+ or CD8+ T cells sorted from blood, sampled in a trial of the OX40 agonist ivuxolimab. The receptors stem from an adult with an advanced solid tumor such as melanoma, head and neck, liver or kidney cancer.

This chain links TRBV27 with TRBJ1-2; D remains unclear. The CDR3 sequence is 14 residues long. Trimming stripped 4 bases from V and 4 bases from J, with 13 bases between. From germline, CDR1 is MNHEY and CDR2 SMNVEV (reference sequence). As DNA, the CDR3 is TGTGCCAGCAGTTCCCTCGGGCCGGCCTATGGCTACACCTTC. It yields the protein CASSSLGPAYGYTF.

On this clone itself: One junction end disagrees with the germline gene, perhaps due to a read error. The gene calls are TRBV2 and TRBJ1-1, with 7 bases identical to TRBD1. Looked up from germline, CDR1 is SNHLY and CDR2 is FYNNEI. This CDR3 spans 13 amino acids. Here the CDR3 reads CASSPGAPGQRVF. DNA for the CDR3: TGTGCCAGCAGCCCCGGGGCCCCGGGACAGAGGGTCTTT.

The chain has TRBV1 and TRBJ2-4; the table's D gene call, TRBD2, was not cross checked with the DNA. TRBV1 is annotated as a pseudogene. This CDR3 has 18 amino acids. The CDR3 here is CTSSQAPRGSGVKNIQYF. CDR3 DNA sequence: TGCACCAGCAGCCAAGCACCCCGCGGGTCCGGGGTCAAAAACATTCAGTACTTC.

The chain has TRBV11-3 and TRBJ2-7; the match to TRBD1 covers 9 bases. The CDR3 is 15 residues long. The V gene end was trimmed by 5 bases and the J gene end by 2 bases; junction bases not matched to a gene: 7. Germline CDR1 is SGHNT and CDR2 is YENEEA. The DNA of the CDR3 is TGTGCCAGCAGCCCTACAGGGGGCAGGACCTACGAGCAGTACTTC. It translates to CASSPTGGRTYEQYF.